This is a list of T cell receptor beta chains from one sample in a study of cytomegalovirus exposure and HLA in healthy donors. Some clones are missing from TCRdb's copy, which holds only in-frame ones; the method was immunoSEQ multiplex PCR. The table records more than 250,000 clones, approximately 90% of them present only once. Sample: PBMCs. Receptor source: a woman aged 25-40 years in good health and CMV-seropositive. Each CDR3 is given without its conserved first and last residue. The D gene is left open where the match is weak. Rows give clone size only sometimes, using once, few, many, or a class for an expanded clone.

j_gene	d_gene	abundance	v_gene	CDR3aa
TRBJ2-3	NA	once	TRBV11-2	ASSLLEDTQY
TRBJ2-7	NA	NA	TRBV2	ARRTNSYEQY
TRBJ2-7	TRBD2	NA	TRBV28	ASSFRGAGSYEQY
TRBJ1-1	NA	NA	TRBV9	ASSVGRALGTEAF
TRBJ2-1	NA	NA	TRBV5-6	ASSRVGEQF
TRBJ1-3	NA	NA	TRBV27	ASSPSFWVSGNTIY
TRBJ2-1	TRBD2	NA	TRBV18	ASSQLAGDNEQF
TRBJ2-7	NA	once	TRBV18	ASSPWAALRAGSYEQY
TRBJ2-7	TRBD1	few	TRBV19	ASSMGAGGPYEQY
TRBJ2-1	TRBD2	NA	TRBV5-6	ASSLGTRGGEF
TRBJ2-1	NA	NA	TRBV9	ASSVALGSEQF
TRBJ1-5	NA	NA	TRBV4-1	ASSPGRGNQPQH
TRBJ2-1	NA	NA	TRBV29-1	SVGGLGGGLHNEQF
TRBJ1-4	NA	NA	TRBV2	ASSDQGTLSEKLF
TRBJ1-1	NA	NA	TRBV6-5	ASRLSSEAF
TRBJ2-2	TRBD1	NA	TRBV5-1	ASSLAGQGGELF
TRBJ2-7	TRBD2	NA	TRBV7-2	ASSHSGLVSYEQY
TRBJ2-3	NA	NA	TRBV7-3	ASSFEITDTQY
TRBJ1-1	NA	NA	TRBV27	ASILGTKAF
TRBJ1-5	TRBD1	NA	TRBV7-8	ASSPDRGILQPQH
TRBJ2-7	TRBD1	NA	TRBV13	ASSLGRGRPYEQY
TRBJ2-2	TRBD2	NA	TRBV19	ASSIIAGWYRNTGELF
TRBJ1-4	NA	NA	TRBV2	AISLRGEKLF
TRBJ2-2	NA	NA	TRBV29-1	SVTRARGSTGELF
TRBJ2-1	TRBD2	NA	TRBV27	ASSFGGGWNEQF
TRBJ1-2	NA	NA	TRBV7-2	ASSGVVGGYT
TRBJ1-2	TRBD1	NA	TRBV6-6	ASSAGQGAGYT
TRBJ1-1	NA	NA	TRBV28	ASSRRVEAF
TRBJ2-7	NA	NA	TRBV6-6	ASKGGYEQY
TRBJ1-3	NA	NA	TRBV7-6	ASSLEVGTGNTIY
TRBJ2-5	TRBD2	NA	TRBV7-6	ASIPSGQETQY
TRBJ1-5	NA	NA	TRBV2	ASRTRQHISNQPQH
TRBJ2-2	TRBD1	few	TRBV28	ASSRTGRTGELF
TRBJ2-3	NA	NA	TRBV11-1	ASSPRILGDTQY
TRBJ2-7	TRBD2	NA	TRBV7-9	ASSPGLADEQY
TRBJ2-7	TRBD1	NA	TRBV4-2	ASSPLGQGPYEQY
TRBJ2-7	TRBD2	NA	TRBV19	ASSIPGLVYEQY
TRBJ2-1	TRBD2	NA	TRBV7-8	ASSLDRGGQGHEQF
TRBJ1-2	NA	NA	TRBV28	ATGRTYGYT
TRBJ1-2	NA	NA	TRBV6-5	ASSEYTGLRGYT
TRBJ2-1	TRBD2	NA	TRBV5-4	ASSVTRTRGYEDYNEQF
TRBJ2-7	NA	few	TRBV7-3	ASSELGTSSSYEQY
TRBJ2-3	NA	few	TRBV18	ASSPPDVGPSY
TRBJ1-6	NA	NA	TRBV6-5	ATAEGNSPLH
TRBJ1-6	NA	NA	TRBV28	ASSLGGGSPLH
TRBJ2-3	NA	NA	TRBV6-5	ASSYSRTSTDTQY
TRBJ2-1	NA	NA	TRBV7-8	ASRLQNEQF
TRBJ1-2	NA	NA	TRBV13	ASSNRGREGYGYT
TRBJ2-1	TRBD2	once	TRBV7-8	ASSSPGLAGATGYNEQF
TRBJ1-3	NA	NA	TRBV6-6	ASSPSAGNTIY
TRBJ2-7	NA	NA	TRBV7-9	ATDSSSSYEQY
TRBJ2-1	NA	NA	TRBV19	ASSLWVRGNEQF
TRBJ2-7	TRBD1	once	TRBV5-6	ASSEPGQGTWEQY
TRBJ1-1	NA	once	TRBV9	ASSVGWGTEAF
TRBJ2-5	TRBD2	NA	TRBV5-6	ASSLGTSGRVPKTQY